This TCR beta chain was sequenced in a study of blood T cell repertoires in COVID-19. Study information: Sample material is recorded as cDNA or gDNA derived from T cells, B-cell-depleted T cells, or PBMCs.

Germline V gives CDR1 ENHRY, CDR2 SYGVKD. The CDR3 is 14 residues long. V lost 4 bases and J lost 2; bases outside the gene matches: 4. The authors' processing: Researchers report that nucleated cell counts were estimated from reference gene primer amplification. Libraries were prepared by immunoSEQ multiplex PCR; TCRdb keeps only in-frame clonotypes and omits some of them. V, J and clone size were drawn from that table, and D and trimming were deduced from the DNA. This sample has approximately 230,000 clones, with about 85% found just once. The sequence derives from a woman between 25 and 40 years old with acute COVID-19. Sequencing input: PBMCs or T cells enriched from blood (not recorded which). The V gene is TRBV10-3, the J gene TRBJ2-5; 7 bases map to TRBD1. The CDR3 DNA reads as TGTGCCATCAGTGCACAGGGGTTTCAAGAGACCCAGTACTTC. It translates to CAISAQGFQETQYF.